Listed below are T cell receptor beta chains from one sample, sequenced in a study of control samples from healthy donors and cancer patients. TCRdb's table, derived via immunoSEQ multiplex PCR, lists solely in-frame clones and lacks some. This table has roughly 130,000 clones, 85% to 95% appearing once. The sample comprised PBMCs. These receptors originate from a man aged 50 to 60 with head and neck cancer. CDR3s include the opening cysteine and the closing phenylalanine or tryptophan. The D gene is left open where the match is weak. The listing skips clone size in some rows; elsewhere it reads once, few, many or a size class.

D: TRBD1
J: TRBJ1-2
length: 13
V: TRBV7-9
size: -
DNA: TGTGCCAGCAGCTTAAGAGGGGGCAATGGCTACACCTTC
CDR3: CASSLRGGNGYTF

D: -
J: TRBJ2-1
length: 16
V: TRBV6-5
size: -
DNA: TGTGCCAGCAGTTACAAGTCGGGGAGGTCCTACAATGAGCAGTTCTTC
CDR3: CASSYKSGRSYNEQFF

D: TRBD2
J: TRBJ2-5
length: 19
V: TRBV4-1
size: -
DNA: TGCGCCAGCAGCCTTTGGGGTAGCGGGGGGGCCGGTAGGTTTGAGACCCAGTACTTC
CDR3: CASSLWGSGGAGRFETQYF

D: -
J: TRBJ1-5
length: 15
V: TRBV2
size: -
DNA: TGTGCCAGCAGTTCGGACAGCCTTAGCAATCAGCCCCAGCATTTT
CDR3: CASSSDSLSNQPQHF

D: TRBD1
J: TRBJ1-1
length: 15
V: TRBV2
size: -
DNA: TGTGCCTGTACCCACTCCGGGACAGGGAACACTGAAGCTTTCTTT
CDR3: CACTHSGTGNTEAFF

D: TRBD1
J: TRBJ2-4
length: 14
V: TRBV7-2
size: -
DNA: TGTGCCAGCAGCTTGGGGACAGGGGAGGTCATTCAGTACTTC
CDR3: CASSLGTGEVIQYF

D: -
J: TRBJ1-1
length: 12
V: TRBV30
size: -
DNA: TGTGCCTGGAGTGTTTTTTCCACTGAAGCTTTCTTT
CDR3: CAWSVFSTEAFF

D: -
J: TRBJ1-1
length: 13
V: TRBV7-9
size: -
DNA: TGTGCCAGCAGCTTAGCGCCCCTCCCTGAAGCTTTCTTT
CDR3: CASSLAPLPEAFF

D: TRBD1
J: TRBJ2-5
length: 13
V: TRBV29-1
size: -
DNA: TGCAGCGTTGAAGGGACAGGAAGAGAGACCCAGTACTTC
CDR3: CSVEGTGRETQYF

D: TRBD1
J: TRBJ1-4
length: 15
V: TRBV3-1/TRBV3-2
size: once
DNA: TGTGCCAGCAGTCGCCAGGGGGGAGTTAATGAAAAACTGTTTTTT
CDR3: CASSRQGGVNEKLFF

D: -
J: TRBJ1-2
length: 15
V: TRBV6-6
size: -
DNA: TGTGCCAGCAGTTACTCGAATAGGGATAACTATGGCTACACCTTC
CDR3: CASSYSNRDNYGYTF

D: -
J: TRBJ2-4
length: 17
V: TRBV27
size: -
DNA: TGTGCCAGCAGTTTTATTTCGTCGGGGTTAACCAAAAACATTCAGTACTTC
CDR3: CASSFISSGLTKNIQYF

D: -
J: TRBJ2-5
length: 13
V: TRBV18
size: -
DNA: TGTGCCAGCTCACCGGGTCTCGGGGAGACCCAGTACTTC
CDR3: CASSPGLGETQYF

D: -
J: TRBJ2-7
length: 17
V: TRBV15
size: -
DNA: TGTGCCACCAGCAGGTCCCGCTACGGGGGTCCGTCCTACGAGCAGTACTTC
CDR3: CATSRSRYGGPSYEQYF

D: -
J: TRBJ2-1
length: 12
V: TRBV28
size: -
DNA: TGTGCCAGCAGTTTACGTCCAGCTCAGCAGTTCTTC
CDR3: CASSLRPAQQFF

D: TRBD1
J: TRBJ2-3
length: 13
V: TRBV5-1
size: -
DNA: TGCGCCAGCAGCTACAGACAGGGGGATACGCAGTATTTT
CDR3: CASSYRQGDTQYF

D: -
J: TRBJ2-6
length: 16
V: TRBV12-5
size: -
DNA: TGTGCTAGTGGTTTGGTGAAAGGTACTGGGGCCAACGTCCTGACTTTC
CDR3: CASGLVKGTGANVLTF

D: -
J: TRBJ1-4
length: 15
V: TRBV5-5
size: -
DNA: TGTGCCAGCAGTGTCCTAGGTGCAACTAATGAAAAACTGTTTTTT
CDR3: CASSVLGATNEKLFF

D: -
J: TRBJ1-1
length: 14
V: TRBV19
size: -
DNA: TGTGCCAGTAGCCGGGACACGATGTGGGGTGAAGCTTTCTTT
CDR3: CASSRDTMWGEAFF

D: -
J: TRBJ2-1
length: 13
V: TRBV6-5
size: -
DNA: TGTGCCACCTCGGGGAAACCTAACAATGAGCAGTTCTTC
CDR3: CATSGKPNNEQFF

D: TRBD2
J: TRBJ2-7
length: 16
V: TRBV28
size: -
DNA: TGTGCCAGCGGCTGGGATCTAGCGGGACACATATGGGAGCAGTACTTC
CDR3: CASGWDLAGHIWEQYF

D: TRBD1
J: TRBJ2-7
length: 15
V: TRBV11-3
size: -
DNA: TGTGCCAGCAGCTTAAGGGACAGGGGGGGATACGAGCAGTACTTC
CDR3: CASSLRDRGGYEQYF

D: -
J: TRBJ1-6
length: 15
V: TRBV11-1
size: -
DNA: TGTGCCAGCAGCCTTGGGAGTCGGGGGAGATCACCCCTCCACTTT
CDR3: CASSLGSRGRSPLHF

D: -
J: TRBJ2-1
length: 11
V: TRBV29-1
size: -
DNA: TGCAGCGCCTGGGGCGGGACTGAGCAGTTCTTC
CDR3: CSAWGGTEQFF

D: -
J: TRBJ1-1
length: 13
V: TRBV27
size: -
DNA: TGTGCCAGCAGCCAGCGTCCCAACACTGAAGCTTTCTTT
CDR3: CASSQRPNTEAFF

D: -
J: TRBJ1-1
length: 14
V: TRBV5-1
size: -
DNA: TGCGCCAGCAGCTGGGGGGCAGGCCCCGGTGAAGCTTTCTTT
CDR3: CASSWGAGPGEAFF

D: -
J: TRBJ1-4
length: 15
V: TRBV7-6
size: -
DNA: TGTGCCAGCAGCTTACGGGAGCAGGGTCTAGGGGAACTGTTTTTT
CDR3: CASSLREQGLGELFF

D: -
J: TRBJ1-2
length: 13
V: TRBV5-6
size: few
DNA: TGTGCCGGGGATGAACAGGAGGTCTATGGCTACACCTTC
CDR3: CAGDEQEVYGYTF

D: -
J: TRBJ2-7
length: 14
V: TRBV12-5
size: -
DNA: TGTGCTAGTGGTCCCTGGGGGGACTCCTACGAGCAGTACTTC
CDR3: CASGPWGDSYEQYF

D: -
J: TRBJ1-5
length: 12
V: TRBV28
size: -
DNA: TGTGCCAGCAGAGGGGGTGGCCAGCCCCAGCATTTT
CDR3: CASRGGGQPQHF

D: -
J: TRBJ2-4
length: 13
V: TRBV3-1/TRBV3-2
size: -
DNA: TGTGCCAGCAGCCAATTCGGGTCATCCATGAGGTACTTC
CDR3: CASSQFGSSMRYF

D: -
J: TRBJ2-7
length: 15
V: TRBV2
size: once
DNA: TGTGCCAGCAGCAGAGACAGGTCGAGCTCCTACGAGCAGTACTTC
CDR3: CASSRDRSSSYEQYF

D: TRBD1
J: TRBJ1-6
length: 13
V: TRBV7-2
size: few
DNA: TGTGCCAGCGGACAGGGGATAAATTCACCCCTCCACTTT
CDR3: CASGQGINSPLHF

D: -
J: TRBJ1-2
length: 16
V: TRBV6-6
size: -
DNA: TGTGCCAGCAGTCACACCCCGTGGCGAGATAACTATGGCTACACCTTC
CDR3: CASSHTPWRDNYGYTF

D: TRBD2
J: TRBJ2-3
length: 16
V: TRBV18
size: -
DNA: TGTGCCAGCTCACCAGGTCGACCGGGGGGGATAGATACGCAGTATTTT
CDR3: CASSPGRPGGIDTQYF

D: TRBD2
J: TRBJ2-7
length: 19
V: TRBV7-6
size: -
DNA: TGTGCCAGCAGCTTATCCCCCCTACTAGCGGGGGGCCCGGCCTACGAGCAGTACTTC
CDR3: CASSLSPLLAGGPAYEQYF

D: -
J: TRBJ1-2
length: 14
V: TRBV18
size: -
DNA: TGTGCCAGCCCCCCCGACCAGGGACGCAGGGGCTACACCTTC
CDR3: CASPPDQGRRGYTF

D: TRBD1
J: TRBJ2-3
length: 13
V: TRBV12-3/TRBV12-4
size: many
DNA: TGTGCCAGCAGCGACAGGGGGGCAGATACGCAGTATTTT
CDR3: CASSDRGADTQYF

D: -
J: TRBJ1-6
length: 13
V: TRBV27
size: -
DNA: TGTGCCAGCAGTTTAGGGGGTAGGTCACCCCTCCACTTT
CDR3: CASSLGGRSPLHF

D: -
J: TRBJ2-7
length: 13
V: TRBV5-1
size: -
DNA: TGCGCCAGCAGCTTGGACAACATGTACGAGCAGTACTTC
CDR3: CASSLDNMYEQYF

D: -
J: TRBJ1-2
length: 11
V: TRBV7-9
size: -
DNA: TGTGCCAGCAGCCAGGGACGGTTGAGGACCTTC
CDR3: CASSQGRLRTF

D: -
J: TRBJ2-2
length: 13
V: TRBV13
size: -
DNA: TGTGCCAGCAGCTTCGACAGGTCCGGGGAGCTGTTTTTT
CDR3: CASSFDRSGELFF

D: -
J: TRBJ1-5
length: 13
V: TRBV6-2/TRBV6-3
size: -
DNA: TGTGCCAGCAGTTACCCCAATAATCAGCCCCAGCATTTT
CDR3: CASSYPNNQPQHF

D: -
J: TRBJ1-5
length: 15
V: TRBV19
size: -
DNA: TGTGCCAGTAGTATAGACTCCGATCTTTTTCAGCCCCAGCATTTT
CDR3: CASSIDSDLFQPQHF

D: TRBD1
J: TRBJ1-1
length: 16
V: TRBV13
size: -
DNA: TGTGCCAGCAGCCCACACTCGGGACAGGGGTTGGTTGAAGCTTTCTTT
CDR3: CASSPHSGQGLVEAFF

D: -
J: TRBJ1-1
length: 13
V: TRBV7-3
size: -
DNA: TGTGCCAGCAGCTTCTCAGTGAACACTGAAGCTTTCTTT
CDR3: CASSFSVNTEAFF

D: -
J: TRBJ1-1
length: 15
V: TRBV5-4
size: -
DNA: TGTGCCAGCAGCTTACCAGGGACCGGGGACACTGAAGCTTTCTTT
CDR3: CASSLPGTGDTEAFF

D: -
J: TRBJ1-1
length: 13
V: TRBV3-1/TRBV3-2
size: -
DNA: TGTGCCAGCAGCCCCGGGTTCTCGACTGAAGCTTTCTTT
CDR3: CASSPGFSTEAFF

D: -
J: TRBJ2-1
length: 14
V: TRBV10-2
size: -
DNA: TGCGCCAGCAGTGAAGGGGCCTGGGCCAATGAGCAGTTCTTC
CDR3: CASSEGAWANEQFF

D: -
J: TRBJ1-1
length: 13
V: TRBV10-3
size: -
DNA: TGTGCCATCAGTGTACAGAGTAACACTGAAGCTTTCTTT
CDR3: CAISVQSNTEAFF

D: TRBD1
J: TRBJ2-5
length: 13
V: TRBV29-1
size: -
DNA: TGCAGCGTTGCCAGGGGGCTCGGGGAGACCCAGTACTTC
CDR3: CSVARGLGETQYF

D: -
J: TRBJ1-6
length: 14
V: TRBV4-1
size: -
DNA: TGCGCCAGCAGCCGGGACGAGGGTAATTCACCCCTCCACTTT
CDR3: CASSRDEGNSPLHF

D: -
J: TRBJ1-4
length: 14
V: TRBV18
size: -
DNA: TGTGCCAGCTCACCAGGGATAACTAATGAAAAACTGTTTTTT
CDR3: CASSPGITNEKLFF

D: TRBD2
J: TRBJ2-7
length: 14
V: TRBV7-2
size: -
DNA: TGTGCCAGCAGCCGTAGCGGGGGTTCCTACGAGCAGTACTTC
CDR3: CASSRSGGSYEQYF

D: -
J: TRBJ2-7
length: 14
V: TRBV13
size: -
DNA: TGTGCCAGCAGCTCCCGAGAGCTAAGCTACGAGCAGTACTTC
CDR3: CASSSRELSYEQYF